This is a list of T cell receptor beta chains from one sample in a study of OX40 agonist ivuxolimab in advanced cancers. Libraries were prepared by immunoSEQ multiplex PCR; TCRdb keeps only in-frame clonotypes and omits some of them. This repertoire shows around 63,000 clones, roughly 87% found once; its top ten account for approximately 5.1%. The sample in question was CD4+ or CD8+ T cells sorted from blood, obtained in a trial of the OX40 agonist ivuxolimab. These receptors all stem from an adult with an advanced solid tumor such as melanoma, head and neck, liver or kidney cancer. Each CDR3 is given with its conserved first and last residue. A D gene is named only where the DNA matches it firmly. Where a row states a size, it is once, few, many or the class of an expanded clone; other rows omit it.

clone_size	d_call	j_call	v_call	cdr3_nt	cdr3_aa
-	-	TRBJ2-2	TRBV6-5	TGTGCCAGCAAAGGCAGAGCGAACACCGGGGAGCTGTTTTTT	CASKGRANTGELFF
-	TRBD2	TRBJ2-7	TRBV27	TGTGCCAGCAGTCCACACGGTAGCGGGTTCCCCTACGAGCAGTACTTC	CASSPHGSGFPYEQYF
-	TRBD1	TRBJ2-7	TRBV11-1	TGTGCCAGCAGTTCACCCCACAGGGGCCCCTACGAGCAGTACTTC	CASSSPHRGPYEQYF
-	TRBD2	TRBJ2-6	TRBV7-3	TGTGCCAGCACGACAACTAGCGCTGGGGCCAACGTCCTGACTTTC	CASTTTSAGANVLTF
-	TRBD1	TRBJ1-1	TRBV19	TGTGCCAGTAGCATGAACAGGGGGAGAAGAGAAGCTTTCTTT	CASSMNRGRREAFF
-	-	TRBJ2-3	TRBV18	TGTGCCAGCTCACCAATTGTCGGAGCTAGCACAGATACGCAGTATTTT	CASSPIVGASTDTQYF
-	-	TRBJ1-1	TRBV25-1	TGTGCCAGCAGCGTCAACACTGAAGCTTTCTTT	CASSVNTEAFF
-	TRBD1	TRBJ2-1	TRBV15	TGTGCCACCAGCAAAACAGGGGGCACGTACAATGAGCAGTTCTTC	CATSKTGGTYNEQFF
-	-	TRBJ1-2	TRBV28	TGTGCCAGCAGTTATCTTGCCAACTATGGCTACACCTTC	CASSYLANYGYTF
-	-	TRBJ2-1	TRBV21-1	TGTGCCAGCAGCAAAGAAAGGGGCAAGTACAATGAGCAGTTCTTC	CASSKERGKYNEQFF
-	TRBD1	TRBJ2-1	TRBV9	TGTGCCAGCAGCGTAGGACAGGGGTCCTACAATGAGCAGTTCTTC	CASSVGQGSYNEQFF
-	TRBD2	TRBJ2-2	TRBV7-2	TGTGCCAGCAGCACAACTAGCGCCGTCACCGGGGAGCTGTTTTTT	CASSTTSAVTGELFF
once	-	TRBJ2-1	TRBV7-9	TGTGCCAGCACCGGGGGAATAAACAATGAGCAGTTCTTC	CASTGGINNEQFF
-	TRBD2	TRBJ2-1	TRBV2	TGTGCCAGCATTTCCGGACTAGCGGCCTCCTACAATGAGCAGTTCTTC	CASISGLAASYNEQFF
-	-	TRBJ2-5	TRBV4-2	TGTGCCAGCAGCCAAGGGGCCCAGGAGTCGGGAGTAGAGGAGACCCAGTACTTC	CASSQGAQESGVEETQYF
-	TRBD2	TRBJ2-3	TRBV4-3	TGCGCCAGCAGCCAAGGGACTAGTGGTGCGGGCGATACGCAGTATTTT	CASSQGTSGAGDTQYF
-	-	TRBJ1-4	TRBV6-1	TGTGCCAGCAGTGAACACCTGAGTACAGAAAAACTGTTTTTT	CASSEHLSTEKLFF
-	-	TRBJ2-7	TRBV6-5	TGTGCCAGCACTGGGCAGAGCTACGAGCAGTACTTC	CASTGQSYEQYF
few	-	TRBJ1-4	TRBV7-9	TGTGCCAGCAGCCCCTACAGGGTCGGAAGTGAAAAACTGTTTTTT	CASSPYRVGSEKLFF
-	TRBD1	TRBJ1-2	TRBV27	TGTGCCAGCAGGACAGGGGGAAGAAACTATGGCTACACCTTC	CASRTGGRNYGYTF
-	-	TRBJ2-2	TRBV11-2	TGTGCCAGCAGCTTAATGAGGAGCACCGGGGAGCTGTTTTTT	CASSLMRSTGELFF
-	TRBD1	TRBJ2-7	TRBV7-9	TGTGCCAGCAGCTCGAGGGACAGAGAAGTCTACGAGCAGTACTTC	CASSSRDREVYEQYF
-	TRBD1	TRBJ2-7	TRBV27	TGTGCCAGCAGCCGCGGACAGGGGGCGACCTACGAGCAGTACTTC	CASSRGQGATYEQYF
-	-	TRBJ2-7	TRBV7-3	TGTGCCAGCAGACCTGGCGGGGGCAGCCACTACGAGCAGTACTTC	CASRPGGGSHYEQYF
-	-	TRBJ2-3	TRBV4-1	TGCGCCAGCAGCCATTTGTTGGCAAAGACCACAGATACGCAGTATTTT	CASSHLLAKTTDTQYF
-	-	TRBJ2-1	TRBV7-2	TGTGCCAGCAGCTCCGGTCCGGAGCAGGTCAGGGGTGAGCAGTTCTTC	CASSSGPEQVRGEQFF
-	-	TRBJ1-2	TRBV28	TGTGCCAGCAGCAAAACAGGTACCCCTTATGGCTACACCTTC	CASSKTGTPYGYTF